The 15 T cell receptor beta chains below were found in one sample sequenced in a study of OX40 agonist ivuxolimab in advanced cancers. Only in-frame clones appear in the TCRdb table, and some are missing; sequencing was by immunoSEQ multiplex PCR. The repertoire holds 70,000 to 80,000 clones, with approximately 88% as singletons. Here the sequenced sample was CD4+ or CD8+ T cells sorted from blood, taken in a trial of the OX40 agonist ivuxolimab. All receptors come from an adult with an advanced solid tumor such as melanoma, head and neck, liver or kidney cancer.

The chain is built from TRBV7-7 and TRBJ2-2; 9 bases are a match to TRBD2. The CDR3 covers 15 residues. Looked up from germline, CDR1 is SSHAT and CDR2 is FNYEAQ (reference sequence). With 2 bases clipped from V and 5 bases from J, the junction kept 3 bases outside the gene matches. The DNA for the CDR3 is TGTGCCAGCAGCTTATCTAGCGGGACTACCGGGGAGCTGTTTTTT. Its translation: CASSLSSGTTGELFF.

The chain uses TRBV25-1 and TRBJ2-3; tentative D call: TRBD2 (6 bases). V was trimmed by 8 bases and J by 2 bases, leaving 14 bases between them. Germline V gene sequence: CDR1 MGHDK, CDR2 SYGVNS. CDR3 length equals 14 residues. CDR3 nucleotide sequence: TGTGCCAGCTCCCGGGGGACCTACACAGATACGCAGTATTTT. This gives the protein CASSRGTYTDTQYF.

The V call is TRBV6-1, the J call TRBJ2-3; 8 nucleotides agree with TRBD1. Per germline, CDR1 MNHNS and CDR2 SASEGT. The CDR3 is 14 residues long. V dropped 6 bases and J dropped 3; count of bases not matched to a gene: 5. CDR3 protein: CASRRQGLTDTQYF. The CDR3 DNA reads TGTGCCAGCAGAAGACAGGGGTTAACAGATACGCAGTATTTT.

The genes are TRBV7-2 and TRBJ2-4, with D possibly called TRBD1 or TRBD2 (5 bases each). The CDR3 is 15 residues long. V lost 1 base to trimming and J lost 4 bases, with 11 bases between them. The germline V gene encodes CDR1 SGHTA and CDR2 FQGNSA. This chain's CDR3 is CASSLGGALKNIQYF. The DNA of the CDR3 is TGTGCCAGCAGCTTAGGAGGGGCGCTTAAAAACATTCAGTACTTC.

V usage is TRBV7-2 and J usage is TRBJ1-5; D is uncertain. This CDR3 comprises 15 residues. V was clipped by 1 base and J by 4 bases, with 11 bases between them. Germline V lookup: CDR1 SGHTA, CDR2 FQGNSA. Here the CDR3 DNA reads TGTGCCAGCAGCTTAGACCGGGATATTAATCAGCCCCAGCATTTT. Translation: CASSLDRDINQPQHF. The whole variable domain, filled in from reference TRBV7-2 and TRBJ1-5, reads GAGVSQSPSNKVTEKGKDVELRCDPISGHTALYWYRQSLGQGLEFLIYFQGNSAPDKSGLPSDRFSAERTGGSVSTLTIQRTQQEDSAVYLCASSLDRDINQPQHFGDGTRLSIL.

The chain links TRBV7-2 to TRBJ2-1, with 7 bases lining up with TRBD2. V trimming: 3 bases; J trimming: 4 bases; junction bases outside the gene matches: 6. The CDR3 extends over 15 amino acids. Germline V gives CDR1 SGHTA, CDR2 FQGNSA. The CDR3 DNA sequence: TGTGCCAGCAGCTTTAAACCTAGCGGATACAATGAGCAGTTCTTC. Translation: CASSFKPSGYNEQFF.

The rearrangement links TRBV28 to TRBJ1-6; a possible D gene is TRBD1 (5 bases). The germline V and J ends were trimmed by 3 bases and 12 bases, with 12 bases remaining between them. Germline V gene data show CDR1 as MDHEN and CDR2 as SYDVKM. This CDR3 has 13 residues. The CDR3 sequence is CASSLAGGRPLHF. CDR3 bases: TGTGCCAGCAGTTTGGCCGGGGGTAGACCCCTCCACTTT.

The rearrangement links TRBV29-1 to TRBJ2-1, with 11 positions matching TRBD2. Germline loops: CDR1 SQVTM, CDR2 ANQGSEA. Losses at the gene ends were 5 bases for V and 4 bases for J; bases not matched to a gene: 7. This CDR3 is 15 amino acids long. The CDR3 DNA follows: TGCAGCGTTACCGGGACTAGCGGACATTACAATGAGCAGTTCTTC. It yields the protein CSVTGTSGHYNEQFF.

This chain connects TRBV29-1 to TRBJ2-7; unclear D gene. V was clipped by 7 bases and J by 0 bases, with 7 bases between them. The CDR3 length is 11 residues. Per the germline V gene, CDR1 is SQVTM and CDR2 is ANQGSEA. The CDR3 bases are TGCAGCGAGCACAGCTCCTACGAGCAGTACTTC. The encoded protein is CSEHSSYEQYF.

The J gene is TRBJ1-5, the V gene TRBV7-2; D gene ambiguous. Trimming left V 5 bases short and J 0 bases short, with 14 bases between. Germline CDR1 reads SGHTA; CDR2 reads FQGNSA. The CDR3 has 16 residues. In nucleotides, the CDR3 is TGTGCCAGCAGCCAAGCCCTAGCATATAGCAATCAGCCCCAGCATTTT. Protein product: CASSQALAYSNQPQHF. Supplemented by reference TRBV7-2 and TRBJ1-5, the full variable domain reads GAGVSQSPSNKVTEKGKDVELRCDPISGHTALYWYRQSLGQGLEFLIYFQGNSAPDKSGLPSDRFSAERTGGSVSTLTIQRTQQEDSAVYLCASSQALAYSNQPQHFGDGTRLSIL.

The chain employs TRBV5-1 and TRBJ2-3; tentative D call: TRBD2 (7 bases). V lost 6 bases to trimming and J lost 1 base, with 18 bases between them. This CDR3 has 16 residues. Germline CDR1 SGHRS, CDR2 YFSETQ. CDR3 in DNA: TGCGCCAGCACCCCCCGAGGGGGGGACCGCACAGATACGCAGTATTTT. This codes for CASTPRGGDRTDTQYF.

The chain carries TRBV21-1 and TRBJ1-4; TRBD1, the table's D call, lacks a check against the DNA. TRBV21-1 is a known pseudogene. The CDR3 consists of 19 residues. The CDR3 region has the DNA TGTGCCAGCAGTACGGGACAGTTAGAGCCAGAAAGATCAGATGAAAAACTGTTTTTT. Encoded protein: CASSTGQLEPERSDEKLFF.

V and J are TRBV10-3 and TRBJ2-2, with D uncertain. Trimming cost V 5 bases and J 10 bases, with 8 bases left between them. From germline, CDR1 is ENHRY and CDR2 SYGVKD. This CDR3 has 11 amino acids. The chain's CDR3 is CAISQKEELFF. DNA of the CDR3: TGTGCCATCAGTCAGAAGGAGGAGCTGTTTTTT.

V and J are TRBV19 and TRBJ1-5, with 7 bases lining up with TRBD1. Germline-derived CDR1 and CDR2 are LNHDA and SQIVND (reference sequence). CDR3 length equals 13 residues. The trim removed 5 bases at V and 6 bases at J, leaving 4 bases unmatched. This CDR3 is CASSDREGQPQHF. The CDR3, as DNA: TGTGCCAGTAGTGACAGGGAAGGTCAGCCCCAGCATTTT.

CDR3 bases: TGTGCCAGCAGTAACAGGGGCGGAGTAGAGACCCAGTACTTC. Translation gives CASSNRGGVETQYF. The chain couples TRBV27 to TRBJ2-5; 7 bases match TRBD1. Germline V gene sequence: CDR1 MNHEY, CDR2 SMNVEV (reference sequence). Losses at the gene ends were 5 bases for V and 4 bases for J; bases not matched to a gene: 7. This CDR3 contains 14 residues.